Each of the 8 T cell receptor beta chains below was sequenced from the same sample in a study of shared clonotypes between healthy human individuals. Assay used: immunoSEQ multiplex PCR; TCRdb lists only in-frame clones, some missing. In the table there are about 490,000 clones, roughly 80% of which are singletons. Sequencing used PBMCs. These TCRs come from a woman in her thirties or forties in good health. Some clones in this sample may be carry-over from other donors' samples.

About this clone: A much larger clone lies one base from this, so it may be a read error. The chain uses TRBV2 and TRBJ1-1; D is possibly TRBD1 (6 bases). Germline V gene data show CDR1 as SNHLY and CDR2 as FYNNEI. The CDR3 has 12 residues. CDR3 coding DNA: TGCTCCAGCAGTGGAGGGGGCACTGAAGCTTTCTTT. Translated: CSSSGGGTEAFF.

This chain joins TRBV29-1 and TRBJ2-7, with 8 bases aligning to TRBD2. Germline V gives CDR1 SQVTM, CDR2 ANQGSEA. Trimming took 4 bases from V and 5 from J; bases not matched to a gene: 10. The CDR3 contains 14 residues. DNA of the CDR3: TGCAGCGTTGCGGGAGGGTTAGGGCTCAACGAGCAGTACTTC. The encoded protein is CSVAGGLGLNEQYF.

On this clone: The sample carries other DNA sequences with the same CDR3. The V and J genes are TRBV6-1 and TRBJ1-2; D unresolved. V was trimmed by 5 bases and J by 10 bases, leaving 17 bases between them. The CDR3 contains 13 residues. The germline CDR1 and CDR2 sequences are MNHNS and SASEGT. Here the CDR3 reads CASSPVAEDDYTF. The CDR3 DNA sequence: TGTGCCAGCAGTCCAGTAGCGGAGGATGACTACACCTTC.

The rearrangement links TRBV19 to TRBJ2-1; 9 bases line up with TRBD2. This CDR3 is built from 16 residues. Germline loops: CDR1 LNHDA, CDR2 SQIVND (reference sequence). With V trimmed by 6 bases and J by 2 bases, 8 bases remained unmatched. The CDR3 sequence: CASSPQVAGAYNEQFF. For the CDR3, the DNA is TGTGCCAGTAGCCCCCAGGTAGCGGGAGCCTACAATGAGCAGTTCTTC.

The genes are TRBV5-6 and TRBJ1-1; D gene unclear. V was clipped by 3 bases and J by 8 bases, with 8 bases between them. CDR1 is SGHDT and CDR2 is YYEEEE in the germline V gene. The CDR3 contains 11 residues. This chain's CDR3 is CASSWPVEAFF. CDR3 DNA: TGTGCCAGCAGCTGGCCCGTAGAAGCTTTCTTT.

V and J are TRBV28 and TRBJ1-4; TRBD1 aligns across 10 bases. The ends lost 6 bases at V and 6 bases at J; junction bases unmatched: 4. CDR1 MDHEN and CDR2 SYDVKM come from the germline V gene. CDR3 size: 14 residues. CDR3 sequence reads: CASRGTGDYEKLFF. The CDR3 nucleotides are TGTGCCAGCAGGGGGACAGGGGATTATGAAAAACTGTTTTTT.

V usage is TRBV7-7 and J usage is TRBJ2-3; no reliable D call. Germline CDR1 and CDR2: SSHAT and FNYEAQ (reference sequence). This CDR3 is built from 14 residues. Between the trimmed V and J ends, which lost 2 bases and 3 bases, there was a span of 9 bases. CDR3 residues: CASSLNWQTDTQYF. In DNA form, the CDR3 reads TGTGCCAGCAGCTTAAACTGGCAGACAGATACGCAGTATTTT.

The rearrangement uses TRBV7-9 and TRBJ2-3; the D gene could be TRBD1 or TRBD2 (6 bases each). The germline V gene has CDR1 SEHNR and CDR2 FQNEAQ (reference sequence). CDR3 length: 14 amino acids. V was clipped by 8 bases and J by 2 bases, with 14 bases between them. The CDR3 here is CASEKGGPTDTQYF. Here the CDR3 DNA reads TGTGCCAGCGAAAAGGGGGGACCCACAGATACGCAGTATTTT.